The clone carrying this TCR beta chain was recorded at least ten times. The antigen is not known. This sample is part of a study of regulatory T cells in long-lasting Graves disease. Study at large: Graves' patients diagnosed newly had used antithyroid drugs under 3 months.

General study points: Preferential use of TRBV28, TRBJ1-2 and TRBJ2-5 was seen in persistent disease.

Building of the TCR beta libraries involved iRepertoire HTBI primers and Arm-PCR of CDR3 regions. In TCRdb, the multiplex PCR reads were re-called with MiXCR into one record per CDR3 protein. The repertoire holds about 500,000 distinct CDR3 sequences, with under 20% as singletons. Indicated time point: newly diagnosed GD, antithyroid drugs for less than 3 months. RNA extracted from PBMCs served as the sequencing template. The V segment lost 7 bases and the J segment 3 bases; nucleotides outside the gene matches: 4. The CDR3 contains 15 residues. CDR1 and CDR2 (germline): SGHAT, FQNNGV. These data also formed part of another study, on T cells in Graves' hyperthyroidism and ophthalmopathy. According to that study: Diagnosing involved the use of clinical symptoms, serum thyroxine and TRAb, thyroid ultrasound and orbital computed tomography. In the first-round RT-PCR of the TCR CDR3, the HTBI primer set was used.

This chain uses TRBV11-2 with TRBJ2-3, with 13 bases aligning to TRBD2. Sequenced material: peripheral blood mononuclear cells (PBMCs), taken at new diagnosis, from a patient treated with antithyroid drugs. The clonotype originates from a man in his forties or fifties with Graves disease. The CDR3 DNA reads TGTGCCAGCATCACTAGCGGGAGGGGGACAGATACGCAGTATTTT. This translates into CASITSGRGTDTQYF.